One and the same sample provided the 4 T cell receptor beta chains below, sequenced in a study of blood T cell repertoires in COVID-19. Assay used: immunoSEQ multiplex PCR; TCRdb lists only in-frame clones, some missing. Of tens of thousands of clones in the sample, around 90% were seen once. Material: peripheral blood. These TCRs come from a human donor with acute or convalescent COVID-19. The donor label of this sample is uncertain.

This rearrangement joins TRBV5-1 to TRBJ2-2; TRBD2 aligns across 7 bases. The CDR3 runs to 15 residues. Per germline, CDR1 SGHRS and CDR2 YFSETQ. The trim removed 4 bases at V and 6 bases at J, leaving 9 bases unmatched. The CDR3 DNA reads as TGCGCCAGCAGCCTCAGGAGCGGGGTTTCCGGGGAGCTGTTTTTT. Amino acids: CASSLRSGVSGELFF.

The V gene is TRBV7-8, the J gene TRBJ1-2; 8 nucleotides match TRBD1. The junction had 8 bases not matched to a gene; V was cut back by 5 bases and J by 6 bases. The CDR3 extends over 14 amino acids. CDR1 is SGHVS and CDR2 is FQNEAQ in the germline V gene. The CDR3 DNA follows: TGTGCCAGCAGCCCAAGACAGGGGAAAGATGGCTACACCTTC. This sequence encodes CASSPRQGKDGYTF.

This chain links TRBV11-3 with TRBJ2-7; 7 bases fit TRBD1. Germline CDR1 SGHNT, CDR2 YENEEA. The CDR3 spans 13 residues. V shed 8 bases, J shed 1 base, and the junction held 5 bases outside the gene matches. The CDR3 spells CASSIQGSYEQYF. In nucleotides, the CDR3 is TGTGCCAGCTCCATACAGGGGTCCTACGAGCAGTACTTC.

The chain recombines TRBV7-8 with TRBJ1-6; 8 bases align to TRBD1. V shed 3 bases, J shed 7 bases, and the junction held 5 bases outside the gene matches. Germline CDR1 is SGHVS and CDR2 is FQNEAQ. The CDR3 spans 15 residues. As DNA, the CDR3 is TGTGCCAGCAGCTTCGGCTGGACAGGGAATTCACCCCTCCACTTT. Amino acid sequence: CASSFGWTGNSPLHF.